What follows are 4 T cell receptor beta chains derived from one specimen sequenced in a study of blood T cell repertoires in COVID-19. Profiled with immunoSEQ multiplex PCR; TCRdb holds only in-frame clones, not every one. The sample consists of about 91,000 clones, 60% to 85% of them appearing once. The sequenced material came from peripheral blood. These receptor sequences come from a woman of 80 years or more with acute or convalescent COVID-19.

J is TRBJ2-1 and V is TRBV3-1 (or the pseudogene TRBV3-2), with D perhaps TRBD2 (7 bases). The CDR3 covers 13 residues. Germline V CDR1 and CDR2: LGHDT, YNNKEL (reference sequence). V was clipped by 7 bases and J by 9 bases, with 16 bases between them. This CDR3 reads CASTRSGEGEQFF. CDR3 bases: TGTGCCAGCACCAGGTCAGGGGAGGGTGAGCAGTTCTTC.

There are a few counts of this clone. The CDR3 protein is CASSPAGANVLTF. In DNA, the CDR3 is TGTGCCAGCAGCCCGGCTGGGGCCAACGTCCTGACTTTC. This chain uses TRBV11-3 with TRBJ2-6; D unresolved. V was clipped by 5 bases and J by 2 bases, with 4 bases between them. Germline V gene data show CDR1 as SGHNT and CDR2 as YENEEA. This CDR3 comprises 13 residues.

The chain is built from TRBV6-6 and TRBJ1-6; possible D gene TRBD1, 5 bases. CDR3 length: 15 residues. Germline CDR1 reads MNHNY; CDR2 reads SVGAGI (reference sequence). Trimming stripped 7 bases from V and 6 bases from J, with 16 bases between. The CDR3 DNA reads as TGTGCCAGCACTAGGATCCAGGGACTTAATTCACCCCTCCACTTT. Protein product: CASTRIQGLNSPLHF.

The chain joins TRBV2 to TRBJ2-3; 8 nucleotides agree with TRBD1. This CDR3 is built from 14 residues. CDR1 SNHLY and CDR2 FYNNEI come from the germline V gene. The trim removed 6 bases at V and 4 bases at J, leaving 6 bases unmatched. CDR3 residues: CASREQGDADTQYF. The CDR3 DNA reads TGTGCCAGCAGGGAACAGGGGGACGCAGATACGCAGTATTTT.